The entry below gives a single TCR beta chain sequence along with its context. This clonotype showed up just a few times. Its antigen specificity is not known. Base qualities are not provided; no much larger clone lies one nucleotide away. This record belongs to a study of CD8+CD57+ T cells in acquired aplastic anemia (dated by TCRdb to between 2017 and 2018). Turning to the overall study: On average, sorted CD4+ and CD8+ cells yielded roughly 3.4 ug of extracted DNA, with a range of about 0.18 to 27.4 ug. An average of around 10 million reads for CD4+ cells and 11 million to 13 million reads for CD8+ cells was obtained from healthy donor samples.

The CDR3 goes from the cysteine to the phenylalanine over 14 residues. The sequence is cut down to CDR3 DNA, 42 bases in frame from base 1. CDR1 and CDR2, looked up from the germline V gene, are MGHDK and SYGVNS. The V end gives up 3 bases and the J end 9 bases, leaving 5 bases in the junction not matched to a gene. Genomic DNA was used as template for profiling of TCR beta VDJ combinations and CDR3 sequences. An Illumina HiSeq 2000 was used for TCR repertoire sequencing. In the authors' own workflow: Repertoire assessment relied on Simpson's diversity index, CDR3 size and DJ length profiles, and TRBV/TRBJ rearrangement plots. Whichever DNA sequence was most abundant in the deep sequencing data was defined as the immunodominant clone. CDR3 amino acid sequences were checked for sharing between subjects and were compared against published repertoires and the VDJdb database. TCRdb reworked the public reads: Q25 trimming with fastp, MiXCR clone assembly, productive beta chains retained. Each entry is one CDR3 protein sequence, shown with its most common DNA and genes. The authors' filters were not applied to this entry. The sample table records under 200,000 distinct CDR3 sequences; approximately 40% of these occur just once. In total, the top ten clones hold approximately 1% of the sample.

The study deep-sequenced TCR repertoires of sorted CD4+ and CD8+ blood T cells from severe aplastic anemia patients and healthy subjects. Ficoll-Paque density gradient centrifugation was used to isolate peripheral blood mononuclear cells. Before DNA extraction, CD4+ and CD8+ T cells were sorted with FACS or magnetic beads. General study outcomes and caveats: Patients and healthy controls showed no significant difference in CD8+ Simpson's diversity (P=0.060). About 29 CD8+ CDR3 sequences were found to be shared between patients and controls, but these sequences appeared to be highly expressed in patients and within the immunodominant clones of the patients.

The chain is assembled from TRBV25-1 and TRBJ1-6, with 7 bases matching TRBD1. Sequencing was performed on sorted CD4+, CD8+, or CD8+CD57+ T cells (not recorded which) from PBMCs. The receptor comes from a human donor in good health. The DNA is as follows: TGTGCCAGCAGTGACCTCCACAGGGGTTCACCCCTCCACTTT. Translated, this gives CASSDLHRGSPLHF.